The present T cell receptor beta chain was sequenced within a study of T cell responses to AZD1222 COVID-19 vaccine. Study results and caveats: With two AZD1222 doses given, Spike-specific TCR breadth and depth both rose. There were vaccine-associated CD4 TCRs across spike, dominant at 160-218 and 743-854. Most donors were white British and more were female, and clonal diversity was possibly underestimated.

Looked up from germline, CDR1 is LNHDA and CDR2 is SQIVND (reference sequence). Losses at the gene ends were 3 bases for V and 10 bases for J; bases not matched to a gene: 7. The CDR3 sequence is 13 residues long. For this clone: What it binds is not known.

Profiled with immunoSEQ multiplex PCR; TCRdb holds only in-frame clones, not every one. The repertoire holds over 100,000 clones, with approximately 86% as singletons. The chain couples TRBV19 to TRBJ1-1, with 8 bases fitting TRBD1. This receptor was obtained from an adult in good health. The input for sequencing was peripheral blood, taken on day 0 of AZD1222 vaccination. The chain's CDR3 is CASSIFGQGGAFF. CDR3 nucleotides: TGTGCCAGTAGTATCTTCGGACAGGGCGGAGCTTTCTTT.